Listed below are T cell receptor beta chains from one sample, sequenced in a study of T cell repertoires in cytomegalovirus infection. TCRdb independently ran MiXCR on the reads; one entry per CDR3 protein. The sample shows 230,000 or so distinct CDR3 sequences, over 15% of them seen only once. Sample: CD8+ T cells from PBMCs. The source of these receptors is a human donor in good health (CMV status not recorded). Some clones in this sample may be carry-over from other donors' samples. The CDR3 runs from the conserved cysteine through the conserved F or W. Fields, in order: J gene, CDR3 length, V gene, CDR3 protein.

J gene: TRBJ2-3; CDR3 length: 16; V gene: TRBV4-3; CDR3 protein: CASSQTGRSLADTQYF
J gene: TRBJ2-5; CDR3 length: 17; V gene: TRBV7-9; CDR3 protein: CASSHGLAGGAEETQYF
J gene: TRBJ1-1; CDR3 length: 16; V gene: TRBV10-2; CDR3 protein: CASSDYEGTLNTEAFF
J gene: TRBJ2-7; CDR3 length: 14; V gene: TRBV20-1; CDR3 protein: CSAPGTGDSYEQYF
J gene: TRBJ2-6; CDR3 length: 16; V gene: TRBV9; CDR3 protein: CASSTRLVSGANVLTF
J gene: TRBJ1-1; CDR3 length: 14; V gene: TRBV7-6; CDR3 protein: CASSPGRENTEAFF
J gene: TRBJ2-7; CDR3 length: 11; V gene: TRBV6-6; CDR3 protein: CASMDPLTTCF
J gene: TRBJ2-5; CDR3 length: 15; V gene: TRBV6-2/TRBV6-3; CDR3 protein: CASSWGRGLQETQYF
J gene: TRBJ1-2; CDR3 length: 15; V gene: TRBV7-9; CDR3 protein: CASRGGQAPNYGYTF
J gene: TRBJ1-4; CDR3 length: 12; V gene: TRBV12-3/TRBV12-4; CDR3 protein: CASSTSFEKLFF
J gene: TRBJ1-2; CDR3 length: 18; V gene: TRBV4-1; CDR3 protein: CASSQALFTPDLLYGYTF
J gene: TRBJ2-1; CDR3 length: 13; V gene: TRBV20-1; CDR3 protein: CSARLAGYNEQFF
J gene: TRBJ2-3; CDR3 length: 15; V gene: TRBV7-9; CDR3 protein: CASSSPGILADTQYF
J gene: TRBJ2-7; CDR3 length: 13; V gene: TRBV7-9; CDR3 protein: CAGSLAGDYEQYF
J gene: TRBJ2-5; CDR3 length: 15; V gene: TRBV20-1; CDR3 protein: CSARIWTLGRETQYF
J gene: TRBJ2-2; CDR3 length: 15; V gene: TRBV12-3/TRBV12-4; CDR3 protein: CAIPPGTSNTGELFF
J gene: TRBJ1-2; CDR3 length: 13; V gene: TRBV29-1; CDR3 protein: CSVREAGDYGYTF
J gene: TRBJ2-3; CDR3 length: 15; V gene: TRBV2; CDR3 protein: CASSEWVGSTDTQYF
J gene: TRBJ2-3; CDR3 length: 15; V gene: TRBV9; CDR3 protein: CASTPGGGATDTQYF
J gene: TRBJ1-1; CDR3 length: 16; V gene: TRBV7-2; CDR3 protein: CASSLGGQGLNTEAFF
J gene: TRBJ2-7; CDR3 length: 15; V gene: TRBV7-2; CDR3 protein: CASSLGRGDAYEQYF
J gene: TRBJ1-1; CDR3 length: 12; V gene: TRBV7-8; CDR3 protein: CASSQPDRGAFF